The clone carrying this TCR beta chain was detected ten times or more. This CDR3 has 12 residues. The germline V gene has CDR1 GTSNPN and CDR2 SVGIG (reference sequence). Trimming took 4 bases from V and 8 from J, leaving 14 bases between them. This sample is drawn from a study of T cells in Graves' hyperthyroidism and ophthalmopathy. TCR beta CDR3 regions were amplified from RNA transcripts. HTBI primers were used for first-round RT-PCR of the TCR CDR3. TCRdb ran MiXCR on the multiplex PCR reads and lists one entry per CDR3 protein. The sample shows approximately 720,000 distinct CDR3 sequences, 18% of them seen only once.

Sequencing was carried out using blood. The source of this sequence is a woman between 45 and 60 years old with Graves' hyperthyroidism that later progressed to Graves' ophthalmopathy. This chain joins TRBV30 and TRBJ1-2; D perhaps matches TRBD1 (6 bases). The CDR3 reads CAWTGDLVGYTF. CDR3 DNA sequence: TGTGCCTGGACAGGGGACCTCGTGGGCTACACCTTC.